A single sample gave rise to the 20 T cell receptor beta chains below, sequenced in a study of T-cell reconstitution after alpha-beta-depleted transplantation in children. Construction of the TCRbeta library involved unique molecular identifiers. Via MiXCR, TCRdb re-called the PCR reads, giving one row per CDR3 protein. Here the sample spans 450,000 to 600,000 distinct CDR3 sequences, about 30% being singletons. Source: PBMCs from the stem cell graft donor, taken from the stem cell graft. The receptors come from a human donor who donated a stem cell graft to a child with aplastic anemia.

This clonotype came up a few times. The chain carries TRBV6-1 and TRBJ2-1, with D possibly being TRBD1 (5 bases). Germline values: CDR1 MNHNS, CDR2 SASEGT. The CDR3 is 15 residues long. The V gene lost 7 bases and the J gene lost 1 base, with 14 bases spanning the gap. CDR3 DNA: TGTGCCAGCACCACCCGGGCAGGGTCCTACAATGAGCAGTTCTTC. Encoded protein: CASTTRAGSYNEQFF.

This clonotype was detected only a few times. The V call is TRBV6-1, the J call TRBJ2-3; TRBD2 aligns across 8 bases. V lost 2 bases and J lost 6; bases outside the gene matches: 16. Germline values: CDR1 MNHNS, CDR2 SASEGT. This CDR3 is built from 18 residues. For the CDR3, the DNA is TGTGCCAGCAGTGAACTTGCTCTAGCGGGCCCTTCCCCGGATACGCAGTATTTT. Translated: CASSELALAGPSPDTQYF.

This clonotype was seen more than once but under ten times. The chain has TRBV10-3 and TRBJ1-5, with no clear D. Germline-derived CDR1 and CDR2 are ENHRY and SYGVKD. V lost 0 bases and J 7 bases, leaving 13 bases between the germline ends. CDR3 length equals 15 residues. In DNA form, the CDR3 reads TGTGCCATCAGTGAGTCAGGTCCTGTCGGGCAGCCCCAGCATTTT. Protein: CAISESGPVGQPQHF.

The chain is built from TRBV10-3 and TRBJ2-1; D gene ambiguous. Germline V gene sequence: CDR1 ENHRY, CDR2 SYGVKD. The CDR3 is 14 amino acids. Deletions cut 3 bases from V and 8 bases from J, with 14 bases between. The CDR3 nucleotides are TGTGCCATCAGTGAAGGCGGTAGATGGGATGAGCAGTTCTTC. Translating gives CAISEGGRWDEQFF.

This clonotype has a handful of counts. The chain is built from TRBV2 and TRBJ1-5; D gene ambiguous. The V end was cut by 6 bases, the J end by 3 bases, with 9 bases between. The germline V gene encodes CDR1 SNHLY and CDR2 FYNNEI. The CDR3 contains 13 residues. The CDR3 here is CASSIQVNQPQHF. The DNA for the CDR3 is TGTGCCAGCAGCATCCAAGTCAATCAGCCCCAGCATTTT.

The rearrangement links TRBV21-1 to TRBJ2-5. TRBV21-1 is a listed pseudogene. This CDR3 region has 13 residues. The DNA for the CDR3 is TGTGCCAGCAGCAGCGAGTTTTTGGAGACCCAGTACTTC. The encoded protein is CASSSEFLETQYF.

This sequence joins TRBV12-3 or TRBV12-4 and TRBJ2-1; TRBD2 matches 11 bases. The CDR3 is made up of 16 amino acids. The ends lost 6 bases at V and 2 bases at J; junction bases unmatched: 6. CDR3 DNA: TGTGCCAGCAGCACACTAGCGGGAGAGGCCTACAATGAGCAGTTCTTC. Its translation is CASSTLAGEAYNEQFF.

The chain couples TRBV7-2 to TRBJ1-3, with D perhaps TRBD1 (6 bases). Trimming shortened V by 6 bases and J by 0 bases, and 18 bases separated the two germline ends. The CDR3 loop spans 17 amino acids. The V gene's germline CDR1 is SGHTA and CDR2 FQGNSA. In DNA, the CDR3 is TGTGCCAGCAGTTTCAGCGGGGGGACACACTCTGGAAACACCATATATTTT. Translation: CASSFSGGTHSGNTIYF.

The sample holds a few counts of this clonotype. The chain is built from TRBV20-1 and TRBJ2-2, with TRBD1 matching 7 bases. Trimming at V came to 6 bases and at J to 1 base, leaving 8 bases not matched to a gene. CDR3 length: 15 amino acids. The V gene's germline CDR1 is DFQATT and CDR2 SNEGSKA (reference sequence). CDR3: CSARAAGGNTGELFF. CDR3 nucleotides: TGCAGTGCAAGGGCGGCAGGGGGGAACACCGGGGAGCTGTTTTTT.

This clonotype was seen more than once but under ten times. V and J are TRBV5-4 and TRBJ1-5, with D perhaps matching TRBD1 (6 bases). Germline CDR1 SGHNT, CDR2 YYREEE (reference sequence). This CDR3 spans 19 amino acids. Deletions cut 1 base from V and 0 bases from J, with 20 bases between. CDR3 sequence reads: CASSLMTGTTPYSNQPQHF. CDR3 DNA sequence: TGTGCCAGCAGCTTGATGACCGGGACAACCCCCTATAGCAATCAGCCCCAGCATTTT.

J is TRBJ2-3 and V is TRBV6-5, with D tentatively TRBD1 (5 bases). The CDR3 loop spans 16 amino acids. Germline V lookup: CDR1 MNHEY, CDR2 SVGAGI. Trimming stripped 1 base from V and 4 bases from J, with 15 bases between. CDR3 loop: CASSYWSSTGADTQYF. CDR3 in DNA: TGTGCCAGCAGTTACTGGTCGAGTACAGGAGCAGATACGCAGTATTTT.

V usage is TRBV6-2 or TRBV6-3 and J usage is TRBJ1-2; no firm D call. The CDR3 consists of 13 residues. Germline CDR1 and CDR2: MNHEY and SVGEGT. V gave up 6 bases and J gave up 0 bases, with 8 bases separating them. CDR3 loop: CASSRNTNYGYTF. CDR3 DNA sequence: TGTGCCAGCAGCCGGAACACTAACTATGGCTACACCTTC.

The chain couples TRBV6-1 to TRBJ1-2, with 8 bases that match TRBD1. CDR3 length: 16 residues. Germline trimming cut 3 bases from V and 4 bases from J; bases unmatched to any gene: 10. Germline CDR1 reads MNHNS; CDR2 reads SASEGT. In DNA, the CDR3 is TGTGCCAGCAGTGAGGCAATGGGACAGGCTGCCTATGGCTACACCTTC. Translation gives CASSEAMGQAAYGYTF.

In this sample, this clonotype turned up a few times. The chain carries TRBV7-6 and TRBJ2-7; 7 positions agree with TRBD1. CDR1 SGHVS and CDR2 FNYEAQ come from the germline V gene. This CDR3 has 13 amino acids. The V gene end was trimmed by 4 bases and the J gene end by 3 bases; junction bases not matched to a gene: 3. The CDR3 sequence: CASSSGTDYEQYV. CDR3 nucleotide sequence: TGTGCCAGCAGCTCGGGGACAGACTACGAGCAGTACGTC.

This clonotype has only a few counts. The CDR3 loop is CASSLMEAAGGKDEQFF. CDR3 nucleotides: TGTGCCAGCAGTTTAATGGAGGCGGCGGGAGGGAAGGATGAGCAGTTCTTC. The gene calls are TRBV6-5 and TRBJ2-1; 9 nucleotides agree with TRBD2. V lost 4 bases to trimming and J lost 8 bases; unmatched junction nucleotides: 15. This CDR3 is built from 17 residues. Germline V gene lookup returns CDR1 MNHEY and CDR2 SVGAGI.

The V gene is TRBV4-3, the J gene TRBJ1-2, with D unclear. With 0 bases removed from V and 0 bases from J, the gap between germline ends came to 8 bases. The CDR3 contains 15 residues. Germline-derived CDR1 and CDR2 are LGHNA and YSLEER. CDR3 bases: TGCGCCAGCAGCCAAGATTTAAGAGCTAACTATGGCTACACCTTC. Its protein product is CASSQDLRANYGYTF.

V usage is TRBV5-1 and J usage is TRBJ1-1; the match to TRBD1 covers 9 bases. The V and J ends lost 6 bases and 1 base, in that order; junction bases with no gene match: 4. The CDR3 sequence is 14 residues long. Per the germline V gene, CDR1 is SGHRS and CDR2 is YFSETQ. Written as DNA, the CDR3 is TGCGCCAGCACCCCGGGACAGGGGAACACTGAAGCTTTCTTT. Its translation is CASTPGQGNTEAFF.

This clonotype was observed a handful of times. The rearrangement uses TRBV20-1 and TRBJ2-3; D unclear. The V end was cut by 2 bases, the J end by 1 base, with 10 bases between. Germline-derived CDR1 and CDR2 are DFQATT and SNEGSKA (reference sequence). The length of the CDR3 is 14 residues. CDR3 loop: CSARNPKGTDTQYF. In nucleotides, the CDR3 is TGCAGTGCTAGAAACCCCAAAGGCACAGATACGCAGTATTTT.

This clonotype has a handful of counts. This chain connects TRBV12-3 or TRBV12-4 to TRBJ2-3, with D maybe TRBD2 (6 bases). The length of the CDR3 is 14 residues. V lost 6 bases, J lost 4 bases, and 14 bases lay in between. CDR3 DNA sequence: TGTGCCAGCAGCGACTCTAGCGCCCCAGATACGCAGTATTTT. Protein sequence: CASSDSSAPDTQYF.

The sample holds a few counts of this clonotype. This chain links TRBV12-3 or TRBV12-4 with TRBJ1-5; TRBD1 is a possible D gene (6 bases). The CDR3 consists of 13 residues. Trimming removed 1 base at V and 6 bases at J, with 7 bases between. The CDR3 DNA reads as TGTGCCAGCAGTTTAGGGGGGGCTCAGCCCCAGCATTTT. Amino acid sequence: CASSLGGAQPQHF.